This TCR beta chain was identified in a study of neurological immune-mediated disorders. TCRdb re-called the 5' RACE reads through MiXCR, storing one row per CDR3 protein. The table includes 35,000 to 40,000 distinct CDR3 sequences, roughly 10% detected once. This CDR3 comprises 12 residues. V lost 3 bases and J lost 4, with 3 bases in between. Germline assignment: CDR1 KGHSH and CDR2 LQKENI. This clonotype was observed many times. The chain joins TRBV18 to TRBJ2-2; no firm D call. The sequenced material came from CD4+ T cells from blood. The TCR originated in a woman aged 30 to 39 with HTLV-1-associated myelopathy (HAM/TSP). CDR3 amino acids: CASSPSTGELFF. The CDR3, as DNA: TGTGCCAGCTCACCCTCCACCGGGGAGCTGTTTTTT.